One sample yielded the 26 T cell receptor beta chains listed below, sequenced in a study of T cells after yellow fever vaccination (dated by TCRdb to about 2019). Library generation was performed with 5' RACE. TCRdb names Illumina HiSeq 2500 as the instrument used. Through fastp at Q25 and MiXCR, TCRdb rebuilt clones from the public reads, retaining in-frame beta chains. Each CDR3 protein appears once, grouped with its most common genes and DNA. The sample table shows roughly 300,000 distinct CDR3 sequences, and 6.5% to 8.5% are seen once. The leading ten clones occupy roughly 19% of the sample. What the treatment or condition label conveys for this sample: live attenuated yellow fever vaccine strain. Specimen: PBMCs, collected roughly seven weeks after the first yellow fever vaccination. The receptors derive from a man aged 18 to 30 who received the YFV17D yellow fever vaccine.

This clonotype has a count of ten or more. The V and J genes are TRBV5-1 and TRBJ2-3; 10 bases are a match to TRBD2. V lost 4 bases, J lost 1 base, and 15 bases stayed unmatched. The CDR3 consists of 19 residues. CDR1 is SGHRS and CDR2 is YFSETQ in the germline V gene. Here the CDR3 DNA reads TGCGCCAGCAGCGTTCCGTTACTAGCGGGGACCTCGGGCACAGATACGCAGTATTTT. Protein sequence: CASSVPLLAGTSGTDTQYF.

This clonotype was seen more than once but under ten times. The chain has TRBV13 and TRBJ2-1; possibly TRBD2 for D (6 bases). Germline CDR1 reads PRHDT; CDR2 reads FYEKMQ (reference sequence). CDR3 size: 17 residues. V was trimmed by 0 bases and J by 0 bases, leaving 12 bases between them. Here the CDR3 reads CASSLGGTYSSYNEQFF. CDR3 sequence (DNA): TGTGCCAGCAGCTTAGGTGGGACTTACAGCTCCTACAATGAGCAGTTCTTC.

The rearrangement joins TRBV9 to TRBJ1-1, with D hard to call. V shed 4 bases and J shed 3 bases, with 10 bases lying between them. Germline loops: CDR1 SGDLS, CDR2 YYNGEE. The CDR3 consists of 13 residues. CDR3 nucleotide sequence: TGTGCCAGCAGCATTTTAAGGGACACTGAAGCTTTCTTT. Translating gives CASSILRDTEAFF.

The rearrangement links TRBV4-3 to TRBJ2-2; 11 nucleotides match TRBD2. This CDR3 has 17 residues. Germline loops: CDR1 LGHNA, CDR2 YSLEER. J lost 3 bases, V lost 4 bases, and 7 bases had no gene match. The CDR3 is CASSRDTSGGYTGELFF. The DNA of the CDR3 is TGCGCCAGCAGCCGAGATACTAGCGGGGGTTACACCGGGGAGCTGTTTTTT.

The chain uses TRBV7-9 and TRBJ2-5; perhaps TRBD2 as D (7 bases). The V and J ends lost 1 base and 13 bases respectively, with 22 bases between them. In germline, CDR1 is SEHNR, CDR2 FQNEAQ (reference sequence). The CDR3 length is 15 residues. The CDR3 region has the DNA TGTGCCAGCAGCTTAGACGCGGGGGCGCCAGGGCAAGGGTACTTC. As protein: CASSLDAGAPGQGYF.

This rearrangement joins TRBV7-2 to TRBJ2-1; no clear D. Germline loops: CDR1 SGHTA, CDR2 FQGNSA. The CDR3 has 14 residues. V was shortened by 5 bases and J by 5 bases, with 13 bases between the two germline ends. Written as DNA, the CDR3 is TGTGCCAGCAGCCGAGCGTCTTCCCACAATGAGCAGTTCTTC. Translated: CASSRASSHNEQFF.

V usage is TRBV20-1 and J usage is TRBJ2-7; 8 positions agree with TRBD1. The CDR3 sequence is 15 residues long. The ends lost 0 bases at V and 5 bases at J; junction bases unmatched: 9. Germline V gene data show CDR1 as DFQATT and CDR2 as SNEGSKA (reference sequence). CDR3 DNA sequence: TGCAGTGCTAGAGAGGGCGGGACAGGACCGGACGAGCAGTACTTC. Protein product: CSAREGGTGPDEQYF.

This clonotype was detected many times. V is TRBV3-1 and J is TRBJ1-6; D unclear. The germline CDR1 and CDR2 sequences are LGHDT and YNNKEL (reference sequence). CDR3 length: 14 residues. Trimming removed 5 bases at V and 9 bases at J, with 14 bases between. The chain's CDR3 is CASSAPGSSSPLHF. The CDR3 DNA is TGTGCCAGCAGCGCACCGGGTTCGAGTTCACCCCTCCACTTT.

This chain joins TRBV12-3 or TRBV12-4 and TRBJ1-2, with no clear D. The CDR3 runs to 13 residues. Trimming removed 6 bases from V and 8 bases from J, with 16 bases in between. The CDR3 protein is CASSLDRSAGYTF. CDR3 DNA sequence: TGTGCCAGCAGCCTGGACCGAAGTGCCGGCTACACCTTC.

This clonotype came up a few times. The J gene is TRBJ2-5, the V gene TRBV6-2 or TRBV6-3; tentative D call: TRBD1 (5 bases). The germline gives CDR1 MNHEY, CDR2 SVGEGT. This CDR3 comprises 14 residues. V lost 2 bases, J lost 5 bases, and 12 bases lay in between. CDR3 sequence reads: CASSYRGPAETQYF. The CDR3, as DNA: TGTGCCAGCAGTTACAGGGGTCCAGCCGAGACCCAGTACTTC.

The chain is built from TRBV10-2 and TRBJ2-1, with TRBD2 as a possible D gene (7 bases). V gave up 5 bases and J gave up 0 bases, with 14 bases separating them. In germline, CDR1 is WSHSY, CDR2 SAAADI. The CDR3 runs to 16 residues. Here the CDR3 DNA reads TGCGCCAGCAGTAGCCGGGGGGCGGGCTCCTACAATGAGCAGTTCTTC. This codes for CASSSRGAGSYNEQFF.

This clonotype has just a few counts. The V gene is TRBV27, the J gene TRBJ2-1; 7 bases map to TRBD1. The ends lost 8 bases at V and 3 bases at J; junction bases unmatched: 10. This CDR3 comprises 15 residues. Germline V lookup: CDR1 MNHEY, CDR2 SMNVEV (reference sequence). CDR3 in amino acids: CASCQRTGHYNEQFF. The CDR3 DNA reads as TGTGCCAGCTGTCAAAGGACAGGACACTACAATGAGCAGTTCTTC.

The chain carries TRBV28 and TRBJ2-7, with D perhaps matching TRBD1 (5 bases). V lost 6 bases and J 3 bases, leaving 21 bases between the germline ends. Germline loops: CDR1 MDHEN, CDR2 SYDVKM. The CDR3 length is 16 residues. CDR3 protein: CASSPDSGIKIYEQYV. In DNA, the CDR3 is TGTGCCAGCAGCCCCGACAGTGGGATCAAAATCTACGAGCAGTACGTC.

J is TRBJ1-2 and V is TRBV6-1; no firm D call. The CDR3 consists of 13 residues. V lost 3 bases to trimming and J lost 5 bases, with 10 bases between them. Germline assignment: CDR1 MNHNS and CDR2 SASEGT. CDR3 sequence reads: CASSENSRYGYTF. DNA for the CDR3: TGTGCCAGCAGTGAGAACAGTCGGTATGGCTACACCTTC.

There are many counts of this clonotype. The chain is built from TRBV18 and TRBJ2-2; D perhaps matches TRBD2 (5 bases). Germline CDR1 reads KGHSH; CDR2 reads LQKENI. The CDR3 extends over 14 amino acids. The ends were cut back, 2 bases at V and 1 base at J, with 5 bases in the middle. The CDR3 region has the DNA TGTGCCAGCTCACCAGCGGGGAACACCGGGGAGCTGTTTTTT. As protein: CASSPAGNTGELFF.

The table lists this clonotype with a few counts. The chain joins TRBV3-1 to TRBJ2-6; TRBD1 matches at 7 bases. Germline CDR1 and CDR2: LGHDT and YNNKEL (reference sequence). Trimming took 4 bases from V and 0 from J; bases not matched to a gene: 6. This CDR3 is built from 17 residues. The CDR3 DNA reads TGTGCCAGCAGCCTGGACAGGATGAGCTCTGGGGCCAACGTCCTGACTTTC. Translated: CASSLDRMSSGANVLTF.

This clonotype was seen a handful of times. The gene calls are TRBV7-9 and TRBJ2-1; TRBD1 matches at 7 bases. Per the germline V gene, CDR1 is SEHNR and CDR2 is FQNEAQ (reference sequence). The CDR3 length is 17 residues. J was trimmed by 0 bases and V by 4 bases; bases with no gene match: 9. The CDR3, as DNA: TGTGCCAGCAGCTCAGTAGGGGGACAGAGCTCCTACAATGAGCAGTTCTTC. Amino acids: CASSSVGGQSSYNEQFF.

The V and J genes are TRBV20-1 and TRBJ2-3; 14 positions match TRBD2. Losses at the gene ends were 6 bases for V and 12 bases for J; bases not matched to a gene: 8. This CDR3 is 13 amino acids long. Germline V CDR1 and CDR2: DFQATT, SNEGSKA (reference sequence). CDR3 region: CSARTSGGPSQYF. For the CDR3, the DNA is TGCAGTGCCAGGACTAGCGGGGGGCCCTCCCAGTATTTT.

This CDR3 reads CASGHIGETTEAFF. CDR3 coding DNA: TGTGCCAGCGGCCACATCGGGGAGACCACTGAAGCTTTCTTT. The rearrangement links TRBV6-2 or TRBV6-3 to TRBJ1-1; D unclear. CDR3 length: 14 residues. Trimming removed 8 bases from V and 4 bases from J, with 17 bases in between. CDR1 and CDR2 from the germline V gene are MNHEY and SVGEGT.

The sample holds many counts of this clonotype. V is TRBV7-9 and J is TRBJ2-3; D uncertain. This CDR3 spans 16 amino acids. Per germline, CDR1 SEHNR and CDR2 FQNEAQ (reference sequence). Trimming shortened V by 4 bases and J by 0 bases, and 14 bases separated the two germline ends. CDR3 residues: CASSSSLITSTDTQYF. In DNA, the CDR3 is TGTGCCAGCAGCTCTTCCCTCATCACTAGCACAGATACGCAGTATTTT.

This clonotype turned up a few times. This chain uses TRBV11-2 with TRBJ2-3; maybe TRBD1 (5 bases). CDR3 size: 17 residues. Germline-derived CDR1 and CDR2 are SGHAT and FQNNGV. The V end lost 1 base, the J end lost 2 bases, and 16 bases lay between the germline ends. For the CDR3, the DNA is TGTGCCAGCAGCTTAGGCCCAACAGGCCACCCCACAGATACGCAGTATTTT. As protein: CASSLGPTGHPTDTQYF.

The chain links TRBV5-6 to TRBJ2-7, with 9 bases matching TRBD2. The V and J ends lost 0 bases and 0 bases, in that order; junction bases with no gene match: 10. This CDR3 region has 18 residues. Germline CDR1 SGHDT, CDR2 YYEEEE. CDR3 residues: CASSLDSGGSFSSYEQYF. In nucleotides, the CDR3 is TGTGCCAGCAGCTTGGACAGCGGGGGGTCCTTTAGCTCCTACGAGCAGTACTTC.

This chain joins TRBV14 and TRBJ2-2; the D gene is possibly TRBD2 (6 bases). This CDR3 is 16 amino acids long. The germline gives CDR1 SGHDN, CDR2 FVKESK. V lost 1 base, J lost 7 bases, and 16 bases lay in between. CDR3 coding DNA: TGTGCCAGCAGCCAAGCCGGGACTTATGCGGGCGGGGAGCTGTTTTTT. Amino acid sequence: CASSQAGTYAGGELFF.

The chain carries TRBV27 and TRBJ1-2, with TRBD1 as a possible D gene (6 bases). Germline CDR1 MNHEY, CDR2 SMNVEV (reference sequence). The CDR3 has 14 residues. V lost 6 bases, J lost 6 bases, and 17 bases lay in between. CDR3 region: CASRYIRDTHGYTF. CDR3 coding DNA: TGTGCCAGCAGATATATTCGGGACACGCATGGCTACACCTTC.

V usage is TRBV6-5 and J usage is TRBJ1-1; possible D gene TRBD1, 6 bases. V was cut by 0 bases and J by 2 bases, with 7 bases left in between. The CDR3 runs 14 residues. The germline V gene encodes CDR1 MNHEY and CDR2 SVGAGI. The CDR3 is CASSYSGHNTEAFF. For the CDR3, the DNA is TGTGCCAGCAGTTACTCGGGACATAACACTGAAGCTTTCTTT.

This rearrangement joins TRBV6-1 to TRBJ2-7, with a tentative D call TRBD2 (7 bases). The CDR3 length is 13 residues. The V gene lost 5 bases and the J gene lost 6 bases, with 14 bases spanning the gap. Germline V gives CDR1 MNHNS, CDR2 SASEGT. CDR3 sequence: CASSHRGGREQYF. Written as DNA, the CDR3 is TGTGCCAGCAGTCATAGGGGGGGGCGCGAGCAGTACTTC.